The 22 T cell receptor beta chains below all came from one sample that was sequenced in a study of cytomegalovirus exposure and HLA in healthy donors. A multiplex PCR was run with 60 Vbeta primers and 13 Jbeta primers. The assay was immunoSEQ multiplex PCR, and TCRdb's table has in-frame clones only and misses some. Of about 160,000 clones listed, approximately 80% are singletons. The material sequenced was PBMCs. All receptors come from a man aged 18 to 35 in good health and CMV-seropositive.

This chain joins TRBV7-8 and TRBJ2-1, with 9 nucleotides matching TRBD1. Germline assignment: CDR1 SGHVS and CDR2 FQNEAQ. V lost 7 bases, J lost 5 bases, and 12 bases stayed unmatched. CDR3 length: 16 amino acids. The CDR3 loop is CASTSIQGAVDNEQFF. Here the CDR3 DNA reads TGTGCCAGCACCTCTATACAGGGGGCCGTGGACAATGAGCAGTTCTTC.

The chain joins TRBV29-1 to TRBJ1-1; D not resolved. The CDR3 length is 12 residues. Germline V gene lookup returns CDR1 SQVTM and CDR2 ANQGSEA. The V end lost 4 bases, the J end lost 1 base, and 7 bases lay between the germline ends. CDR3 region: CSVASQNTEAFF. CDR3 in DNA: TGCAGCGTTGCGAGTCAGAACACTGAAGCTTTCTTT.

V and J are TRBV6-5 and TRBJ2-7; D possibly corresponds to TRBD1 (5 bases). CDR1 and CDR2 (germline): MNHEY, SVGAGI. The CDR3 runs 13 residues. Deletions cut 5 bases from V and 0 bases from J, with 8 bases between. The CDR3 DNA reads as TGTGCCAGCAGTGACAGTTTCTCCTACGAGCAGTACTTC. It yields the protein CASSDSFSYEQYF.

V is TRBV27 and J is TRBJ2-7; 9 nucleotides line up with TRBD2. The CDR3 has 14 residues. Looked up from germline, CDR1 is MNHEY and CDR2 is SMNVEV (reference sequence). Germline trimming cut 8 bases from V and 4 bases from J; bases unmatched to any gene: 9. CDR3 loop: CASPPSGRKYEQYF. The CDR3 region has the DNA TGTGCCAGCCCACCCAGCGGGAGGAAGTACGAGCAGTACTTC.

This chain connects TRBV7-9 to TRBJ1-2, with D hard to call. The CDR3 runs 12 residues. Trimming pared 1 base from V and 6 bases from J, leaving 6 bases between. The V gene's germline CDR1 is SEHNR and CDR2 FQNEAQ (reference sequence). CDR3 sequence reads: CASSLDRDGYTF. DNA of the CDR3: TGTGCCAGCAGCTTAGATCGCGATGGCTACACCTTC. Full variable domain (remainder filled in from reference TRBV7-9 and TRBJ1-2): DTGVSQNPRHKITKRGQNVTFRCDPISEHNRLYWYRQTLGQGPEFLTYFQNEAQLEKSRLLSDRFSAERPKGSFSTLEIQRTEQGDSAMYLCASSLDRDGYTFGSGTRLTVV.

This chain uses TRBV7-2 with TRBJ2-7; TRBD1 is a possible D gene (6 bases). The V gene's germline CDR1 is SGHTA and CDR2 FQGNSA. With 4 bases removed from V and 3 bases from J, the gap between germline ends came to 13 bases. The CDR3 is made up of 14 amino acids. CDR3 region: CASSYQTGGYEQYF. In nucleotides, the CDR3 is TGTGCCAGCAGCTATCAGACAGGCGGCTACGAGCAGTACTTC.

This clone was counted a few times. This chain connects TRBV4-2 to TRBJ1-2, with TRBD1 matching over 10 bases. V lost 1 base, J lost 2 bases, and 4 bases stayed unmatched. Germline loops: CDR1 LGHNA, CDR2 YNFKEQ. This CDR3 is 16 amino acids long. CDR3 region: CASSQVTGQGNYGYTF. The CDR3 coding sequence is TGTGCCAGCAGCCAAGTAACGGGACAGGGGAACTATGGCTACACCTTC.

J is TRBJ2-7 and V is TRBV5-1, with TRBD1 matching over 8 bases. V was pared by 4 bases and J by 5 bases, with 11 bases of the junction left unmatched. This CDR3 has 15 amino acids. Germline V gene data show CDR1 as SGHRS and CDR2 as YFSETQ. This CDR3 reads CASSNPPDRGHEQYF. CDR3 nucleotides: TGCGCCAGCAGCAATCCCCCAGACAGGGGCCACGAGCAGTACTTC.

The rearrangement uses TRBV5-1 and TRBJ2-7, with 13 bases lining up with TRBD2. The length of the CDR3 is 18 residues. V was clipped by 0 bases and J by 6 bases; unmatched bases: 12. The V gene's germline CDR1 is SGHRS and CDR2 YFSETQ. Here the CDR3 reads CASSLGGATSGRRSEQYF. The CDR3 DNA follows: TGCGCCAGCAGCTTGGGGGGCGCGACTAGCGGGAGGAGGAGCGAGCAGTACTTC.

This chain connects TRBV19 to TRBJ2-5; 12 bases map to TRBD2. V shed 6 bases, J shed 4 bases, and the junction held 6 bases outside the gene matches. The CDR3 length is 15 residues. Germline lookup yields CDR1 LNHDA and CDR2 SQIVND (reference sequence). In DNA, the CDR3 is TGTGCCAGTAGCATGACTAGCGGGAGAGGAGAGACCCAGTACTTC. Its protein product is CASSMTSGRGETQYF. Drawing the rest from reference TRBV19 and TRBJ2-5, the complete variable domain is DGGITQSPKYLFRKEGQNVTLSCEQNLNHDAMYWYRQDPGQGLRLIYYSQIVNDFQKGDIAEGYSVSREKKESFPLTVTSAQKNPTAFYLCASSMTSGRGETQYFGPGTRLLVL.

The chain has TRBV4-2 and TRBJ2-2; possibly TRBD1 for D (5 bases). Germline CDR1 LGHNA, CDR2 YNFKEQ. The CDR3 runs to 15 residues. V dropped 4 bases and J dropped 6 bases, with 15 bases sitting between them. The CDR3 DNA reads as TGTGCCAGCAGCCCTAGGTCAGGGTGGGCCGGGGAGCTGTTTTTT. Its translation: CASSPRSGWAGELFF.

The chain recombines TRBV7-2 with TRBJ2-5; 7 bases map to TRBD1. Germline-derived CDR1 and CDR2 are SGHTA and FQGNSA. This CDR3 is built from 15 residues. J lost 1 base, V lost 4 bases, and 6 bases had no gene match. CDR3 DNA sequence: TGTGCCAGCAGCTCCCCGGGGACAGTCCAAGAGACCCAGTACTTC. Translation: CASSSPGTVQETQYF.

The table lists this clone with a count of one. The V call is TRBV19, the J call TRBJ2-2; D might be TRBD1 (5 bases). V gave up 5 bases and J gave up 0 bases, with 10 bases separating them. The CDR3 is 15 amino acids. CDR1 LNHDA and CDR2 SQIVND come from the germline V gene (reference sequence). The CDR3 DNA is TGTGCCAGTAGTTGGGGCAGAGCGAACACCGGGGAGCTGTTTTTT. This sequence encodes CASSWGRANTGELFF.

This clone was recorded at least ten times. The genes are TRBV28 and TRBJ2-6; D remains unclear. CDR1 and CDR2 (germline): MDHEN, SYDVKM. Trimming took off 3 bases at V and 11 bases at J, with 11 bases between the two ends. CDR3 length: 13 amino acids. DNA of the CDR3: TGTGCCAGCAGTTTCCTTCGTATCCACGTCCTGACTTTC. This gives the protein CASSFLRIHVLTF.

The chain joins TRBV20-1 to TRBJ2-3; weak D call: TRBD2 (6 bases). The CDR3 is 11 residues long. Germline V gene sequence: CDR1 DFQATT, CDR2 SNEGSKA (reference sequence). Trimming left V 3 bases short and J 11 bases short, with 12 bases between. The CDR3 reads CSASAGYEQYF. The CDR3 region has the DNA TGCAGTGCTAGTGCGGGGTACGAGCAGTATTTT.

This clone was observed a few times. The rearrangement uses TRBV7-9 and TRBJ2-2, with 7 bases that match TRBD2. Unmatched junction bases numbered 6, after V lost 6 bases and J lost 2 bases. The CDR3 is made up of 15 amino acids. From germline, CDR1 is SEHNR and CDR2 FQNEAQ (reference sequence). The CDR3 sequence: CASSSGLGNTGELFF. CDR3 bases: TGTGCCAGCAGTTCCGGACTAGGAAACACCGGGGAGCTGTTTTTT.

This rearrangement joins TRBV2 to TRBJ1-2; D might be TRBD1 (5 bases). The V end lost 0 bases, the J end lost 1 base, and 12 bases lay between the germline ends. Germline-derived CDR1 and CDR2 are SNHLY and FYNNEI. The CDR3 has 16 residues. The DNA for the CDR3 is TGTGCCAGCAGTGAAGCACAGGCGATACATAACTATGGCTACACCTTC. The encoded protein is CASSEAQAIHNYGYTF. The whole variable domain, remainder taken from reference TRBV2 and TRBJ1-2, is EPEVTQTPSHQVTQMGQEVILRCVPISNHLYFYWYRQILGQKVEFLVSFYNNEISEKSEIFDDQFSVERPDGSNFTLKIRSTKLEDSAMYFCASSEAQAIHNYGYTFGSGTRLTVV.

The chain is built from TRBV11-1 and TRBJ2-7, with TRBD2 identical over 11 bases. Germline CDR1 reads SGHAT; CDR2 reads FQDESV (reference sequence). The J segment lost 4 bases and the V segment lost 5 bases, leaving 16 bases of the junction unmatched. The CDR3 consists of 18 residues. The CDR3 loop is CASSPAGLAEQAIYEQYF. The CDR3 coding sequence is TGTGCCAGCAGCCCCGCGGGACTAGCGGAGCAGGCAATATACGAGCAGTACTTC.

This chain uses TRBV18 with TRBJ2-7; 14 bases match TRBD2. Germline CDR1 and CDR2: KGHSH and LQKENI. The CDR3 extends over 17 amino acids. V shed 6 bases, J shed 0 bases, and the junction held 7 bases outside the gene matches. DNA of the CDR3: TGTGCCAGCTCGTCCGGGACTAGCGGGAGTGCCTCCTACGAGCAGTACTTC. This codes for CASSSGTSGSASYEQYF.

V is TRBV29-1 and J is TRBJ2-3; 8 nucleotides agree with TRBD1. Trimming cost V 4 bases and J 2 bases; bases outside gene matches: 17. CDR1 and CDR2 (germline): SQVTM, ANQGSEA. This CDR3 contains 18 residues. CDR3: CSVGPSPLTGANTDTQYF. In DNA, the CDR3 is TGCAGCGTTGGTCCCTCCCCACTGACAGGGGCGAACACAGATACGCAGTATTTT.

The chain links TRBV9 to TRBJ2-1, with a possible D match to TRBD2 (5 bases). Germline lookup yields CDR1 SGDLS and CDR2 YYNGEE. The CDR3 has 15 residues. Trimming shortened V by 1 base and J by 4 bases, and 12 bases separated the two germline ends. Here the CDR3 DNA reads TGTGCCAGCAGCGTATCAGCGGCCTTATACAATGAGCAGTTCTTC. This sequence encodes CASSVSAALYNEQFF.

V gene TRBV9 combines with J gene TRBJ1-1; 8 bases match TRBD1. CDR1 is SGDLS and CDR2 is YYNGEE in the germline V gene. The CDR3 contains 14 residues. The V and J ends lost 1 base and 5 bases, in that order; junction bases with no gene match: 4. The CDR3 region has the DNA TGTGCCAGCAGCGTATCACAGGGGGGAACTGAAGCTTTCTTT. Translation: CASSVSQGGTEAFF. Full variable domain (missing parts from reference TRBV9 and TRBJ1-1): DSGVTQTPKHLITATGQRVTLRCSPRSGDLSVYWYQQSLDQGLQFLIQYYNGEERAKGNILERFSAQQFPDLHSELNLSSLELGDSALYFCASSVSQGGTEAFFGQGTRLTVV.